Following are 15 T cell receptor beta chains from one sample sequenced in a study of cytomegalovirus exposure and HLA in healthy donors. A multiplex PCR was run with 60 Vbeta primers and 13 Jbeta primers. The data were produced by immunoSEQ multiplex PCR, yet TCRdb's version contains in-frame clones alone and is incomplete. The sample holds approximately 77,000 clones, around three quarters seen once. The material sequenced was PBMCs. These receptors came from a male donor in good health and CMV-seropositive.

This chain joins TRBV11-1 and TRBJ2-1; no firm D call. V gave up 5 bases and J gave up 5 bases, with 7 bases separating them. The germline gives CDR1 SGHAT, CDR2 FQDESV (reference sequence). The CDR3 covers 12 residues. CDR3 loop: CASSQIDNEQFF. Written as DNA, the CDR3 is TGTGCCAGCAGCCAGATCGACAATGAGCAGTTCTTC.

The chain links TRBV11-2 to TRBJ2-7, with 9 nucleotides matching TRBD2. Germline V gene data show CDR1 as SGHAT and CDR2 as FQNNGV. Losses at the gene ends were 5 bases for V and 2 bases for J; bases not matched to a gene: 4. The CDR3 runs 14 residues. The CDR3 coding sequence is TGTGCCAGCAGCACTAGCGGGCTTGCCTACGAGCAGTACTTC. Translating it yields CASSTSGLAYEQYF.

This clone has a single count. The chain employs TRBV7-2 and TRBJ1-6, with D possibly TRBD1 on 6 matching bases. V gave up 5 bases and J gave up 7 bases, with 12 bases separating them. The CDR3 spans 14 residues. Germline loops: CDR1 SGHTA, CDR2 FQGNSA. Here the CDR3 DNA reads TGTGCCAGCAGCGCCTCAGGGGTGAATTCACCCCTCCACTTT. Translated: CASSASGVNSPLHF.

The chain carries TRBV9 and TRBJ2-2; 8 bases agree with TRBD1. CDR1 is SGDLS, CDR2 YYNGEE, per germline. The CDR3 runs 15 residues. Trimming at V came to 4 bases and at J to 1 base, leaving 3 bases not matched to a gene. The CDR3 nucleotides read TGTGCCAGCAGCCCCGGACAGGGGAACACCGGGGAGCTGTTTTTT. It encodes CASSPGQGNTGELFF.

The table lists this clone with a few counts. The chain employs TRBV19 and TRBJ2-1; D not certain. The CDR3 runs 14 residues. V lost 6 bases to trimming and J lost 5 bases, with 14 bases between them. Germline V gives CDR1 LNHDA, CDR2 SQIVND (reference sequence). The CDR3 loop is CASRHHGQDNEQFF. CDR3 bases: TGTGCCAGTAGGCACCATGGGCAGGACAATGAGCAGTTCTTC. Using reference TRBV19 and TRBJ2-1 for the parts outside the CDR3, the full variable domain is DGGITQSPKYLFRKEGQNVTLSCEQNLNHDAMYWYRQDPGQGLRLIYYSQIVNDFQKGDIAEGYSVSREKKESFPLTVTSAQKNPTAFYLCASRHHGQDNEQFFGPGTRLTVL.

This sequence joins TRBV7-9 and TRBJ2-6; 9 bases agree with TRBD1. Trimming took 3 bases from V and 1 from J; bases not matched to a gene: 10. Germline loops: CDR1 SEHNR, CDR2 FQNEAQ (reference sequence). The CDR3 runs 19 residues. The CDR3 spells CASSFWDRAMRSGANVLTF. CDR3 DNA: TGTGCCAGCAGCTTCTGGGACAGGGCAATGAGATCTGGGGCCAACGTCCTGACTTTC.

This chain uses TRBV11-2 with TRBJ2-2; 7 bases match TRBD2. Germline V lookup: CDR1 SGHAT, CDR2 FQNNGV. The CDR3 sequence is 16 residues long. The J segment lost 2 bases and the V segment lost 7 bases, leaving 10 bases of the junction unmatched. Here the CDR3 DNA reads TGTGCCAGCACGCAATGGGGGGGGGAAAACACCGGGGAGCTGTTTTTT. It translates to CASTQWGGENTGELFF.

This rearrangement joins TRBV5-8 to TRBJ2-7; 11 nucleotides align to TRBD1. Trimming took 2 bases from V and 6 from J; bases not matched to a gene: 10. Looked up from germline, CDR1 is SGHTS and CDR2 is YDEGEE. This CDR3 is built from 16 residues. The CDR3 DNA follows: TGTGCCAGCAGCTTTTTTACCGGGACAGGGGGGCGCGAGCAGTACTTC. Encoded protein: CASSFFTGTGGREQYF.

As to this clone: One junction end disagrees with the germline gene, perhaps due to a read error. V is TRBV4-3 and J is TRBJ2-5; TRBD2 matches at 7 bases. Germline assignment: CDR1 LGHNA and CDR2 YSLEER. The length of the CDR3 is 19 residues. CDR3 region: CASGQRRSRLRAGVETQYF. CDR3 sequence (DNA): TGCGCCAGCGGCCAAAGACGTAGCCGGCTCCGGGCGGGGGTGGAGACCCAGTACTTC.

Here the CDR3 reads CASSMGTSGSITDTQYF. In nucleotides, the CDR3 is TGTGCCAGTAGTATGGGGACTAGCGGGAGTATCACAGATACGCAGTATTTT. This sequence joins TRBV19 and TRBJ2-3; TRBD2 aligns across 14 bases. The V gene's germline CDR1 is LNHDA and CDR2 SQIVND (reference sequence). The CDR3 extends over 17 amino acids. V gave up 3 bases and J gave up 2 bases; unmatched junction bases: 4.

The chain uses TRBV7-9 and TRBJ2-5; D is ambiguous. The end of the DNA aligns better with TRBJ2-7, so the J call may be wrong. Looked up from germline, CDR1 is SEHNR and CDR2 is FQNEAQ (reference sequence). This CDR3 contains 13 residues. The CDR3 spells CASSSVGGYEQYF. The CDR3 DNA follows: TGTGCCAGCAGCTCAGTTGGCGGCTACGAGCAGTACTTC.

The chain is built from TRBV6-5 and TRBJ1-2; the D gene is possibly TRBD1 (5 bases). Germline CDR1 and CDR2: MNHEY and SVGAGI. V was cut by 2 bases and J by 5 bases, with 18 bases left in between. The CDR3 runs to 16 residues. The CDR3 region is CASSYRTRGNPYGYTF. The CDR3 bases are TGTGCCAGCAGTTACAGAACAAGGGGCAACCCTTATGGCTACACCTTC.

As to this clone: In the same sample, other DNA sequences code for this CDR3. CDR3 DNA sequence: TGTGCCAGCTCACCAAAGGAGAACGAGCAGTACTTC. Protein: CASSPKENEQYF. This chain connects TRBV18 to TRBJ2-7; D unclear. The CDR3 is 12 residues long. Per the germline V gene, CDR1 is KGHSH and CDR2 is LQKENI. V lost 2 bases and J 5 bases, leaving 7 bases between the germline ends.

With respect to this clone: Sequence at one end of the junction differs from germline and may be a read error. The CDR3 DNA reads as TGTGCTAGCAAAAACGGCGGGAGCCAAGAGACCCAGTACTTC. Its translation: CASKNGGSQETQYF. J is TRBJ2-5 and V is TRBV28; TRBD2 agrees at 7 bases. This CDR3 spans 14 amino acids. Per the germline V gene, CDR1 is MDHEN and CDR2 is SYDVKM. The whole variable domain, remainder taken from reference TRBV28 and TRBJ2-5, is DVKVTQSSRYLVKRTGEKVFLECVQDMDHENMFWYRQDPGLGLRLIYFSYDVKMKEKGDIPEGYSVSREKKERFSLILESASTNQTSMYLCASKNGGSQETQYFGPGTRLLVL.

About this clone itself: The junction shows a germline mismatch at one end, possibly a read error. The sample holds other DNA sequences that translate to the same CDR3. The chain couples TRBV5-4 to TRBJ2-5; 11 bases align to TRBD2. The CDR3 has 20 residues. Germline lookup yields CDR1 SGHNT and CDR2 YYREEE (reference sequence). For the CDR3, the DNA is TGTGCCAGCAGTTTGGGGATGGGAAGTATGACTAGCGGGGAGAGGGAGACCCAGTACTTC. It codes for CASSLGMGSMTSGERETQYF.